The following is a TCR beta chain sequence with its context. This entry is derived from a study of T-cell memory formation after mild COVID-19. TCRdb reanalysed the 5' RACE reads using MiXCR and keeps one entry per CDR3 protein. The sample includes roughly 600,000 distinct CDR3 sequences, approximately 19% of them seen just once. The CDR3 is 15 amino acids. The V gene's germline CDR1 is MGHRA and CDR2 YSYEKL. V was cut by 4 bases and J by 0 bases, with 9 bases left in between. The gene calls are TRBV4-1 and TRBJ1-4, with D unresolved. The receptor's source is an adult woman who had mild COVID-19 (a few samples of this study predate the infection). Cell type and time point are not known. The sequencing input was PBMCs or a T cell subset sorted from them (not recorded which). The CDR3 nucleotides read TGCGCCAGCAGCCCCAAAACGGCAACTAATGAAAAACTGTTTTTT. It yields the protein CASSPKTATNEKLFF.